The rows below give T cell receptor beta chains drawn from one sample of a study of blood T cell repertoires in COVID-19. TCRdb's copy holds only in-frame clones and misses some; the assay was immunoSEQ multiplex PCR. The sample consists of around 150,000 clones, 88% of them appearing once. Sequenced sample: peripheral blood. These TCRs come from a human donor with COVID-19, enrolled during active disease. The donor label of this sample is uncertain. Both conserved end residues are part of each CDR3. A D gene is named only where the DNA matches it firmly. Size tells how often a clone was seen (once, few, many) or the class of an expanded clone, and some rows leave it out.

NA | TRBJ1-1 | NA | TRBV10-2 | CASSERGTEAFF | TGCGCCAGCAGTGAGAGGGGTACTGAAGCTTTCTTT
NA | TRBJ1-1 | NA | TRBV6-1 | CASSESGEFAEAFF | TGTGCCAGCAGTGAATCCGGGGAATTCGCTGAAGCTTTCTTT
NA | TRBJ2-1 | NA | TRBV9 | CASSVVGRWGENEQFF | TGTGCCAGCAGCGTAGTGGGGCGTTGGGGTGAAAATGAGCAGTTCTTC
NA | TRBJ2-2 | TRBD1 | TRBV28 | CATQGQHTGELFF | TGTGCCACCCAGGGACAGCACACCGGGGAGCTGTTTTTT
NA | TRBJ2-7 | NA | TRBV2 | CASYPEGTHEQYF | TGTGCCAGCTATCCTGAGGGCACCCACGAGCAGTACTTC
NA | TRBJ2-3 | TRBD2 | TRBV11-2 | CASSESIAGGTDTQYF | TGTGCCAGCAGCGAGTCCATAGCGGGAGGGACAGATACGCAGTATTTT
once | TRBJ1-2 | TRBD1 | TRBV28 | CASSSGGTDYYGYTF | TGTGCCAGCAGTAGTGGGGGGACAGACTACTATGGCTACACCTTC
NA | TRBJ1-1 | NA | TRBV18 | CASSASHQENTEAFF | TGTGCCAGCTCGGCCAGTCATCAGGAGAACACTGAAGCTTTCTTT
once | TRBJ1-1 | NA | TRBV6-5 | CASSYYGGAEAFF | TGTGCCAGCAGTTACTATGGGGGCGCTGAAGCTTTCTTT
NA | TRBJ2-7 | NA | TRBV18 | CASSPPRRAEQYF | TGTGCCAGCTCACCACCGCGGCGGGCCGAGCAGTACTTC
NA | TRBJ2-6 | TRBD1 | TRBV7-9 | CASSPGQGAHGANVLTF | TGTGCCAGCAGCCCGGGACAGGGGGCGCACGGGGCCAACGTCCTGACTTTC
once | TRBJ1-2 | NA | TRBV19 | CASSPTQGTSGYTF | TGTGCCAGTAGTCCAACACAGGGAACGAGCGGCTACACCTTC
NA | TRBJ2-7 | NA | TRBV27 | CASIQGPYF | TGTGCCAGCATCCAGGGCCCGTACTTC
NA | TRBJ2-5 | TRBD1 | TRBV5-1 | CASSLDTGGWQETQYF | TGCGCCAGCAGCTTGGACACAGGGGGCTGGCAAGAGACCCAGTACTTC
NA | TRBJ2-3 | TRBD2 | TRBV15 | CATGAGVGADTQYF | TGTGCCACTGGAGCGGGAGTGGGGGCAGATACGCAGTATTTT
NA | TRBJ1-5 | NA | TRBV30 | CAWSRGNQPQHF | TGTGCCTGGAGTCGGGGGAATCAGCCCCAGCATTTT
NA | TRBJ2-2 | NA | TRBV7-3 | CASSRTGANTGELFF | TGTGCCAGCAGCCGTACGGGGGCGAACACCGGGGAGCTGTTTTTT
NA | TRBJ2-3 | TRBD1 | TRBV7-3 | CASSSDREDTQYF | TGTGCCAGCAGCTCCGACAGGGAAGATACGCAGTATTTT
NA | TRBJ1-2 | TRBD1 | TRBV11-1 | CASSSRGLGYGYTF | TGTGCCAGCAGCTCCAGGGGGCTGGGCTATGGCTACACCTTC
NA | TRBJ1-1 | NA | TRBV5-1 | CASSYRADTEAFF | TGCGCCAGCAGCTACAGGGCCGACACTGAAGCTTTCTTT
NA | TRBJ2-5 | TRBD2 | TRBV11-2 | CASSLVIAGGKETQYF | TGTGCCAGCAGCTTAGTTATAGCGGGGGGGAAAGAGACCCAGTACTTC
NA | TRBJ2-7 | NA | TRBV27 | CASSFNRVHEQYF | TGTGCCAGCAGTTTTAACAGGGTGCACGAGCAGTACTTC
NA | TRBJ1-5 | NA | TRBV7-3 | CETGRNQPQHF | TGTGAAACAGGGCGCAATCAGCCCCAGCATTTT
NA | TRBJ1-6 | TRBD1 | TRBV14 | CASSRDSNSPLHF | TGTGCCAGCAGCCGGGACAGCAATTCACCCCTCCACTTT
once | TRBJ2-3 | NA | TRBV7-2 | CASSLDSEGSTDTQYF | TGTGCCAGCAGCTTAGATTCGGAGGGAAGCACAGATACGCAGTATTTT
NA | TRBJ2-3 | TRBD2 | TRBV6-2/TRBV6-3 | CASSYSLAGISRRYF | TGTGCCAGCAGTTACTCGCTAGCGGGGATTAGTCGTAGGTATTTT
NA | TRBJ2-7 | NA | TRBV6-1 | CASSEWTPYEQYF | TGTGCCAGCAGTGAGTGGACTCCCTACGAGCAGTACTTC
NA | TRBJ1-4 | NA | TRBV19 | CASSFRKANEKLFF | TGTGCCAGTAGTTTCAGGAAGGCTAATGAAAAACTGTTTTTT
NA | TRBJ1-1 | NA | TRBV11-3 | CASSLVSLASRAFF | TGTGCCAGCAGCTTAGTATCCTTAGCCTCAAGAGCTTTCTTT
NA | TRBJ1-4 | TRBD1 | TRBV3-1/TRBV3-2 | CASSQDPGGEKLFF | TGTGCCAGCAGCCAAGATCCAGGGGGTGAAAAACTGTTTTTT
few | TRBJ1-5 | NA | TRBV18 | CASSPEEGGGQPQHF | TGTGCCAGCTCGCCCGAGGAGGGTGGCGGACAGCCCCAGCATTTT
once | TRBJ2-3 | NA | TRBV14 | CASSQESVVRGDTQYF | TGTGCCAGCAGCCAAGAATCTGTAGTTAGGGGAGATACGCAGTATTTT
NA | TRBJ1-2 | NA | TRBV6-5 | CASRLNRESYGHTF | TGTGCCAGCAGATTAAACAGGGAAAGCTATGGCCACACCTTC
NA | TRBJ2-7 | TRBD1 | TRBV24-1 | CAGKTGGVDEQYF | TGTGCCGGGAAGACAGGGGGTGTGGACGAGCAGTACTTC
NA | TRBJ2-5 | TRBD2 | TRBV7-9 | CASSLIGTKETQYF | TGTGCCAGCAGCTTAATTGGGACTAAAGAGACCCAGTACTTC
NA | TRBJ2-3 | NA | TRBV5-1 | CASNPDTDTQYF | TGCGCCAGCAACCCAGACACAGATACGCAGTATTTT
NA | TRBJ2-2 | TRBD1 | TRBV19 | CASTDRGNTGELFF | TGTGCCAGTACCGACAGGGGTAACACCGGGGAGCTGTTTTTT
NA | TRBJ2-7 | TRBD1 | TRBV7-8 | CASSAPGQGAHEQYF | TGTGCCAGCAGCGCCCCGGGACAGGGGGCTCACGAGCAGTACTTC
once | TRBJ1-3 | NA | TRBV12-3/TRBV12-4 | CASRAYQGNTIYF | TGTGCCAGCAGAGCATATCAGGGGAACACCATATATTTT
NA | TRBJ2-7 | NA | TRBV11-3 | CASSPRVPYEQYF | TGTGCCAGCAGCCCCCGGGTCCCCTACGAGCAGTACTTC
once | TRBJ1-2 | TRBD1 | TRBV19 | CASSRDRGPGYTF | TGTGCCAGTAGTAGGGACAGGGGACCTGGCTACACCTTC
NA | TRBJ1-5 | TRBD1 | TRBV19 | CASSISGDRYVQPQHF | TGTGCCAGTAGTATATCCGGGGACAGGTATGTGCAGCCCCAGCATTTT
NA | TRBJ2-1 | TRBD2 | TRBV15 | CATSRDQLTSGGKQFF | TGTGCCACCAGCAGAGATCAATTGACTAGCGGGGGTAAGCAGTTCTTC